This TCR beta chain was recovered during a study of identical twins. This CDR3 comprises 14 residues. The germline gives CDR1 MDHEN, CDR2 SYDVKM. V shed 8 bases and J 0 bases; nucleotides not matched to a gene: 7. Carrying unique molecular identifiers, the cDNA also gained a universal primer site through template switching. TCRdb analysed the 5' RACE reads with MiXCR anew, one entry per CDR3 protein. The data hold approximately 600,000 distinct CDR3 sequences, with roughly 9.5% observed a single time. This clonotype was counted ten times or more. The antigen remains unidentified. Regarding the study as a whole: Invariant MAIT and iNKT cells could partly confound zero-insertion analyses. Weaker excess twin sharing was observed in beta out-of-frame sequences.

Donors uniformly comprised healthy Caucasians. This sample was also put to use in a study of yellow fever vaccine responses in identical twins.

Sequencing was done on a sample of PBMCs. The TCR comes from a woman younger than 35 in good health. The chain carries TRBV28 and TRBJ2-7; TRBD2 aligns across 7 bases. The CDR3 bases are TGTGCCAGCGCCGGGACTACAAACTCCTACGAGCAGTACTTC. This codes for CASAGTTNSYEQYF.